A selection of T cell receptor beta chains follows, all from one sample in a study of shared clonotypes between healthy human individuals. Repertoires were generated with immunoSEQ multiplex PCR, while TCRdb's copy carries only in-frame clones and drops some. The sample contains about 1.9 million clones, around 95% of which appear only once. Material: naive CD8+ T cells from PBMCs. Receptors originate from a young man in good health. Some clones in this sample may be carry-over from other donors' samples. The CDR3 runs from the conserved cysteine through the conserved F or W. A D gene is named only where the DNA matches it firmly. Size values are once, few and many counts, or a class for expanded clones, and some rows have none.

size,J,D,V,CDR3,DNA
-,TRBJ1-1,-,TRBV4-2,CASSQDPSHTEAFF,TGTGCCAGCAGCCAAGATCCTTCCCACACTGAAGCTTTCTTT
once,TRBJ2-5,-,TRBV7-8,CASENLAGVGETQYF,TGTGCCAGCGAAAACCTAGCAGGTGTGGGAGAGACCCAGTACTTC
-,TRBJ2-1,-,TRBV7-9,CASSSAPGKSSYNEQFF,TGTGCCAGCAGTAGTGCCCCAGGGAAAAGCTCCTACAATGAGCAGTTCTTC
-,TRBJ1-2,-,TRBV19,CASTDDYGYTF,TGTGCCAGTACAGACGACTATGGCTACACCTTC
-,TRBJ2-7,TRBD2,TRBV4-2,CASSQDVRLAGPSPYEQYF,TGTGCCAGCAGCCAAGATGTTCGGCTAGCGGGGCCCTCCCCCTACGAGCAGTACTTC
-,TRBJ1-4,TRBD1,TRBV11-2,CASRRGLDEKLFF,TGTGCCAGCAGGAGGGGGCTGGATGAAAAACTGTTTTTT
-,TRBJ2-3,-,TRBV15,CATSNMIRDNTDTQYF,TGTGCCACCAGCAATATGATCCGGGACAACACAGATACGCAGTATTTT
-,TRBJ1-1,-,TRBV15,CATSRAEGTEAFF,TGTGCCACCAGCAGAGCGGAGGGCACTGAAGCTTTCTTT
-,TRBJ2-3,-,TRBV2,CASSVFTQSTDTQYF,TGTGCCAGCAGTGTTTTTACTCAAAGCACAGATACGCAGTATTTT
-,TRBJ2-7,-,TRBV5-1,CASSSLTGPSYEQYF,TGCGCCAGCAGCTCCCTGACGGGTCCCTCCTACGAGCAGTACTTC
few,TRBJ1-1,-,TRBV9,CASSWTGGGNTEAFF,TGTGCCAGCAGCTGGACCGGCGGGGGAAACACTGAAGCTTTCTTT
-,TRBJ2-1,-,TRBV19,CASSDLQLEQFF,TGTGCCAGTAGTGACTTACAGCTTGAGCAGTTCTTC
-,TRBJ2-5,-,TRBV7-9,CASSLVRREQYF,TGTGCCAGCAGCTTAGTACGCAGGGAGCAGTACTTC
once,TRBJ2-5,-,TRBV28,CASKSYKETQYF,TGTGCCAGCAAAAGCTATAAAGAGACCCAGTACTTC
-,TRBJ2-7,-,TRBV19,CASSMPGSYEQYF,TGTGCCAGTAGTATGCCCGGATCCTACGAGCAGTACTTC
few,TRBJ1-5,-,TRBV7-9,CASSPGQGGNQPQHF,TGTGCCAGCAGCCCGGGGCAGGGAGGCAATCAGCCCCAGCATTTT
-,TRBJ2-2,-,TRBV4-1,CASSQGGELNTGELFF,TGCGCCAGCAGCCAAGGGGGGGAACTGAACACCGGGGAGCTGTTTTTT
-,TRBJ1-2,-,TRBV29-1,CSVEGEGEYDYGYTF,TGCAGCGTTGAAGGGGAGGGGGAGTATGACTATGGCTACACCTTC
-,TRBJ2-3,-,TRBV7-6,CASSLRASSTDTQYF,TGTGCCAGCAGCTTAAGGGCGTCTAGCACAGATACGCAGTATTTT
-,TRBJ2-7,TRBD2,TRBV28,CASSLIYGGNYEQYF,TGTGCCAGCAGTCTAATTTACGGGGGGAACTACGAGCAGTACTTC
-,TRBJ1-5,TRBD1,TRBV18,CASSQLDRGQGNQPQHF,TGTGCCAGCTCGCAGCTTGACAGGGGCCAAGGGAATCAGCCCCAGCATTTT
-,TRBJ2-3,-,TRBV6-6,CASSYLDKSTDTQYF,TGTGCCAGCAGTTACCTGGACAAGAGCACAGATACGCAGTATTTT
once,TRBJ1-5,-,TRBV27,CASSFGGGTNQPQHF,TGTGCCAGCAGTTTTGGGGGGGGGACCAATCAGCCCCAGCATTTT
-,TRBJ2-5,TRBD2,TRBV7-9,CASSLGGVAGYEETQYF,TGTGCCAGCAGCTTGGGGGGAGTAGCGGGATACGAAGAGACCCAGTACTTC
-,TRBJ1-4,-,TRBV6-1,CASSGLAGTGANEKLFF,TGTGCCAGCAGTGGACTGGCGGGGACGGGGGCTAATGAAAAACTGTTTTTT
-,TRBJ2-7,-,TRBV19,CASSARVVTYEQYF,TGTGCCAGTAGTGCCCGGGTGGTTACCTACGAGCAGTACTTC
-,TRBJ2-7,TRBD1,TRBV2,CASRGTGGTILLYEQYF,TGTGCCAGCAGGGGGACAGGGGGAACGATTCTCCTCTACGAGCAGTACTTC
-,TRBJ2-2,-,TRBV7-9,CASSSPGPGQPNTGELFF,TGTGCCAGCAGCTCTCCAGGACCCGGACAGCCGAACACCGGGGAGCTGTTTTTT
once,TRBJ2-5,-,TRBV23-1,CASRLTPKETQYF,TGCGCCAGCAGATTGACACCTAAAGAGACCCAGTACTTC
-,TRBJ1-2,-,TRBV6-5,CASSYEGQGSGYTF,TGTGCCAGCAGTTACGAGGGTCAGGGCAGTGGCTACACCTTC
-,TRBJ2-7,TRBD1,TRBV11-1,CASSFDRVSYEQYF,TGTGCCAGCAGCTTCGACAGGGTCTCCTACGAGCAGTACTTC
-,TRBJ1-2,-,TRBV13,CASSSQTGNYGYTF,TGTGCCAGCAGCTCCCAGACGGGAAACTATGGCTACACCTTC
-,TRBJ2-1,-,TRBV19,CATAQGPDEQFF,TGTGCCACTGCCCAGGGACCGGATGAGCAGTTCTTC
once,TRBJ2-3,-,TRBV25-1,CASSELGRDTQYF,TGTGCCAGCAGTGAATTGGGACGGGATACGCAGTATTTT
-,TRBJ1-2,TRBD1,TRBV19,CASNIGTGITGYTF,TGTGCCAGTAATATAGGGACAGGGATCACTGGCTACACCTTC
-,TRBJ2-7,TRBD1,TRBV4-3,CASSQVQGAYEQYF,TGCGCCAGCAGCCAAGTTCAGGGGGCCTACGAGCAGTACTTC
-,TRBJ2-1,TRBD2,TRBV29-1,CSVEGGERGAYNEQFF,TGCAGCGTTGAAGGCGGTGAGCGGGGAGCCTACAATGAGCAGTTCTTC
-,TRBJ2-3,TRBD1,TRBV7-8,CASSHPRDRGPPTDTQYF,TGTGCCAGCAGCCACCCCCGGGACAGGGGTCCGCCGACAGATACGCAGTATTTT
-,TRBJ1-3,-,TRBV19,CARGGGDLGNTIYF,TGTGCCAGGGGAGGAGGGGATCTTGGAAACACCATATATTTT
-,TRBJ2-1,-,TRBV7-8,CASSLGPQLSYNEQFF,TGTGCCAGCAGCTTGGGACCCCAATTGTCCTACAATGAGCAGTTCTTC
-,TRBJ2-2,-,TRBV19,CASRGDASGTGELFF,TGTGCCAGTAGAGGAGATGCGAGCGGGACCGGGGAGCTGTTTTTT
-,TRBJ1-2,-,TRBV5-1,CASSLGPGPSYGYTF,TGCGCCAGCAGCTTGGGACCGGGACCTTCCTATGGCTACACCTTC
-,TRBJ1-3,-,TRBV6-5,CASSFGDTIYF,TGTGCCAGCAGTTTTGGGGACACCATATATTTT
-,TRBJ2-7,TRBD2,TRBV7-8,CASSSSRAGGVRYEQYF,TGTGCCAGCAGCTCATCACGGGCGGGAGGAGTTCGGTACGAGCAGTACTTC
-,TRBJ2-5,TRBD1,TRBV18,CASSPTTMGQGETQYF,TGTGCCAGCTCACCCACGACCATGGGACAGGGGGAGACCCAGTACTTC
-,TRBJ2-7,-,TRBV9,CASSVLPPGPVYEQYF,TGTGCCAGCAGCGTACTCCCTCCGGGACCAGTCTACGAGCAGTACTTC
-,TRBJ2-3,-,TRBV2,CASSERSDTQYF,TGTGCCAGCAGTGAAAGGTCAGATACGCAGTATTTT
-,TRBJ2-1,-,TRBV28,CASRSAGLNEQFF,TGTGCCAGCAGATCTGCGGGACTCAATGAGCAGTTCTTC
-,TRBJ1-1,-,TRBV7-6,CASSLETVGTEAFF,TGTGCCAGCAGCTTAGAAACAGTGGGGACTGAAGCTTTCTTT
-,TRBJ2-7,-,TRBV7-9,CASSTSGPPYEQYF,TGTGCCAGCAGCACCAGCGGGCCCCCCTACGAGCAGTACTTC
-,TRBJ1-1,TRBD1,TRBV10-3,CAISYSPDRGNTEAFF,TGTGCCATCAGTTACTCACCGGACAGGGGGAACACTGAAGCTTTCTTT
-,TRBJ1-4,-,TRBV14,CASSLVRGTAEKLFF,TGTGCCAGCAGCCTCGTCCGAGGGACCGCGGAAAAACTGTTTTTT
-,TRBJ2-1,TRBD2,TRBV7-3,CASSLTGLAGNEQFF,TGTGCCAGCAGCTTAACGGGACTAGCGGGTAATGAGCAGTTCTTC
-,TRBJ1-2,-,TRBV11-2,CASSLGGQRGGYTF,TGTGCCAGCAGCTTAGGCGGACAAAGGGGTGGCTACACCTTC